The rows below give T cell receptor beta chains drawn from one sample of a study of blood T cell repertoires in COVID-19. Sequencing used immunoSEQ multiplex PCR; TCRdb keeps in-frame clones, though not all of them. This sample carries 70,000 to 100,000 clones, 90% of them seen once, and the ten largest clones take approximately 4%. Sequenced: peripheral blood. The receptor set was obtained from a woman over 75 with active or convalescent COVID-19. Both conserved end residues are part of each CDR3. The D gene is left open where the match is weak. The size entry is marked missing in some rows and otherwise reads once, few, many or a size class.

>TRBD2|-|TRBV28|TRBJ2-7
CASSYRKGRVSYEQYF
TGTGCCAGCAGTTATCGTAAAGGGAGGGTCTCCTACGAGCAGTACTTC
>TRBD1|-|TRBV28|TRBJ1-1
CASTTTGVEAFF
TGTGCCAGCACCACCACAGGGGTTGAAGCTTTCTTT
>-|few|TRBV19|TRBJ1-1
CASSTRLAEAFF
TGTGCCAGTAGTACGAGGTTAGCTGAAGCTTTCTTT
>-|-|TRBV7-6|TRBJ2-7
CASSSGVGPSYEQYF
TGTGCCAGCAGCTCGGGGGTGGGACCCTCCTACGAGCAGTACTTC
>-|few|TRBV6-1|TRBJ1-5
CASSEYVQPQHF
TGTGCCAGCAGTGAATATGTTCAGCCCCAGCATTTT
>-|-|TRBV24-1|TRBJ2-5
CATSVAGIQETQYF
TGTGCCACCAGTGTCGCAGGGATCCAAGAGACCCAGTACTTC
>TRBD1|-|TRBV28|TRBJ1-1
CASSSLDRAVPEAFF
TGTGCCAGCAGTTCATTGGACAGGGCCGTCCCTGAAGCTTTCTTT
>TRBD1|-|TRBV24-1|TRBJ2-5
CATSEAGGQETQYF
TGTGCCACCAGTGAAGCAGGGGGCCAAGAGACCCAGTACTTC
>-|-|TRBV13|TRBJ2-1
CASSLLYNEQFF
TGTGCCAGCAGCTTACTCTACAATGAGCAGTTCTTC
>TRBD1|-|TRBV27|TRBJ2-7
CASQGQGAYEQYF
TGTGCCAGCCAGGGACAGGGGGCTTACGAGCAGTACTTC
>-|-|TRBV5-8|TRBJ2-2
CASTKPPQTGELFF
TGTGCCAGCACCAAACCACCTCAGACCGGGGAGCTGTTTTTT
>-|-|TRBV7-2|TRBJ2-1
CASSLGESSYNEQFF
TGTGCCAGCAGCCTCGGGGAGAGCTCCTACAATGAGCAGTTCTTC
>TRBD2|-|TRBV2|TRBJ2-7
CASMLAGDSYEQYF
TGTGCCAGCATGCTCGCGGGAGACTCCTACGAGCAGTACTTC
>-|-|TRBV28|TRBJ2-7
CASSLTALYEQYF
TGTGCCAGCAGTTTAACTGCCCTTTACGAGCAGTACTTC
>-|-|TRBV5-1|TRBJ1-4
CASSLRDNNEKLFF
TGCGCCAGCAGCTTGCGGGACAATAATGAAAAACTGTTTTTT
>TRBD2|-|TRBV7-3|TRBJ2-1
CASSSWGGRGYNEQFF
TGTGCCAGCAGTTCCTGGGGCGGGAGGGGGTACAATGAGCAGTTCTTC
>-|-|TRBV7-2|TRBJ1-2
CASSLETVPPYGYTF
TGTGCCAGCAGCTTAGAAACGGTGCCGCCCTATGGCTACACCTTC
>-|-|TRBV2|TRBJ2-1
CAGSDFSSRYNEQFF
TGTGCCGGCAGTGACTTCAGCTCCAGGTACAATGAGCAGTTCTTC
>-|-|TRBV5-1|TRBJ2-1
CASSLELLGGNEQFF
TGCGCCAGCAGCTTGGAGCTCCTTGGTGGCAATGAGCAGTTCTTC
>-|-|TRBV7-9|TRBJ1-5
CASSLDGQTRDQPQHF
TGTGCCAGCAGCTTAGACGGACAGACCCGAGATCAGCCCCAGCATTTT
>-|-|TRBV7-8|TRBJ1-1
CASSSTRQGEAFF
TGTGCCAGCAGCTCCACCCGCCAGGGTGAAGCTTTCTTT
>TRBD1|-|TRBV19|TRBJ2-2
CASSRTGGQSGELFF
TGTGCCAGTAGTAGAACAGGGGGCCAGAGCGGGGAGCTGTTTTTT
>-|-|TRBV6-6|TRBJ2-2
CASSYRGNTGELFF
TGTGCCAGCAGTTACAGGGGTAACACCGGGGAGCTGTTTTTT
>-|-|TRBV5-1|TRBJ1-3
CASSGTRGSGNTIYF
TGCGCCAGCAGCGGAACCAGGGGCTCTGGAAACACCATATATTTT